The clone carrying this T cell receptor (beta chain) was recorded many times. As for time point: newly diagnosed GD, antithyroid drugs for less than 3 months. PBMCs were the source of the RNA used for TCR sequencing. Arm-PCR of CDR3 regions and iRepertoire HTBI primers were used to build TCR beta libraries. MiXCR, run by TCRdb on the multiplex PCR reads, gives a single entry per CDR3 protein. The data show around 250,000 distinct CDR3 sequences, with about a sixth seen just once and approximately 20% held by the top ten. In germline, CDR1 is SGHRS, CDR2 YFSETQ. The V gene lost 2 bases and the J gene lost 10 bases, with 16 bases spanning the gap. This CDR3 has 15 amino acids. The sample comes from a study of regulatory T cells in long-lasting Graves disease.

Sample: peripheral blood mononuclear cells (PBMCs), taken at new diagnosis, from a patient treated with antithyroid drugs. This rearrangement joins TRBV5-1 to TRBJ1-6; D is uncertain. This TCR derives from a female donor with Graves disease. CDR3 bases: TGCGCCAGCAGCTTAGACCAGTCGGGTGGATCACCCCTCCACTTT. Translating it yields CASSLDQSGGSPLHF.